The clone carrying this T cell receptor beta chain was picked up a small number of times. Its antigen remains unknown. CDR1 and CDR2 (germline): MNHNS, SASEGT. The CDR3 is 17 amino acids. Trimming pared 5 bases from V and 6 bases from J, leaving 23 bases between. These data belong to a study of T cell repertoires in cytomegalovirus infection. Across the whole study: HLA-B-restricted CMV epitopes that are well studied were used alongside recently identified HLA-C-restricted ones.

A single record per CDR3 protein comes from TCRdb applying MiXCR to the reads. This sample has fewer than 1,000,000 distinct CDR3 sequences; approximately 30% occur once, and the top ten carry under 15%. This clonotype originated in a human donor in good health (CMV status not recorded). Some clones in this sample may be carry-over from other donors' samples. This sample comprised cultured CD8+ T cells from PBMCs, obtained from culture after CMV antigen stimulation. The chain is built from TRBV6-1 and TRBJ1-5; possible D gene TRBD1, 6 bases. CDR3 amino acids: CASSSKRGGGSSQPQHF. CDR3 nucleotide sequence: TGTGCCAGCAGTTCTAAGCGTGGGGGGGGCTCATCTCAGCCCCAGCATTTT.